Below, 18 T cell receptor beta chains from the same sample are listed, as sequenced in a study of blood T cell repertoires in COVID-19. Only in-frame clones appear in the TCRdb table, and some are missing; sequencing was by immunoSEQ multiplex PCR. Here the sample spans over 130,000 clones, about 80% being singletons. The sample was peripheral blood. These TCRs come from a man over 45 with acute or convalescent COVID-19.

This sequence joins TRBV5-1 and TRBJ2-5; maybe TRBD2 (6 bases). This CDR3 contains 13 residues. The germline V and J ends were trimmed by 4 bases and 4 bases, with 11 bases remaining between them. CDR1 is SGHRS and CDR2 is YFSETQ in the germline V gene. The CDR3: CASSRGGPETQYF. The DNA for the CDR3 is TGCGCCAGCAGCCGCGGAGGGCCAGAGACCCAGTACTTC.

The rearrangement links TRBV18 to TRBJ1-5; the match to TRBD1 covers 9 bases. The CDR3 spans 12 residues. Germline V gives CDR1 KGHSH, CDR2 LQKENI. J gave up 8 bases and V 6 bases, and 2 bases lay outside the gene matches. The CDR3: CASSRTGEPQHF. The CDR3 DNA is TGTGCCAGCTCCCGGACAGGGGAGCCCCAGCATTTT.

The chain has TRBV2 and TRBJ2-1; D is ambiguous. The length of the CDR3 is 13 residues. Germline V gives CDR1 SNHLY, CDR2 FYNNEI. Trimming removed 4 bases from V and 4 bases from J, with 8 bases in between. This CDR3 is CASSGWQYNEQFF. CDR3 nucleotide sequence: TGTGCCAGCAGTGGTTGGCAATACAATGAGCAGTTCTTC.

The rearrangement joins TRBV6-6 to TRBJ2-5; D is possibly TRBD1 (6 bases). Trimming cost V 8 bases and J 5 bases, with 12 bases left between them. Germline CDR1 reads MNHNY; CDR2 reads SVGAGI (reference sequence). This CDR3 has 12 residues. The CDR3 loop is CASQGFGETQYF. Here the CDR3 DNA reads TGTGCCAGCCAGGGGTTTGGGGAGACCCAGTACTTC.

V usage is TRBV28 and J usage is TRBJ2-3; 7 bases align to TRBD1. The CDR3 has 14 residues. Germline V gives CDR1 MDHEN, CDR2 SYDVKM. V trimming: 6 bases; J trimming: 2 bases; junction bases outside the gene matches: 5. The CDR3 region is CASRPGQNTDTQYF. Written as DNA, the CDR3 is TGTGCCAGCAGACCGGGACAGAACACAGATACGCAGTATTTT.

The V and J genes are TRBV5-4 and TRBJ2-7, with 7 bases fitting TRBD1. Looked up from germline, CDR1 is SGHNT and CDR2 is YYREEE (reference sequence). J was trimmed by 2 bases and V by 5 bases; bases with no gene match: 7. This CDR3 is 14 amino acids long. CDR3 DNA: TGTGCCAGCAGGCACCGGGACAGCACCTACGAGCAGTACGTC. Amino acid sequence: CASRHRDSTYEQYV.

The rearrangement uses TRBV5-1 and TRBJ2-1; D is possibly TRBD2 (5 bases). With 4 bases removed from V and 0 bases from J, the gap between germline ends came to 11 bases. This CDR3 region has 15 residues. Germline V gene data show CDR1 as SGHRS and CDR2 as YFSETQ. Here the CDR3 reads CASSLRTYSYNEQFF. Here the CDR3 DNA reads TGCGCCAGCAGCCTAAGGACTTACTCCTACAATGAGCAGTTCTTC.

This chain connects TRBV4-1 to TRBJ2-7; the match to TRBD1 covers 7 bases. Germline loops: CDR1 MGHRA, CDR2 YSYEKL. Trimming cost V 1 base and J 6 bases; bases outside gene matches: 0. The CDR3 length is 12 residues. Here the CDR3 reads CASSQGDSEQYF. In DNA, the CDR3 is TGCGCCAGCAGCCAAGGGGACAGCGAGCAGTACTTC.

CDR3 protein: CASSFDKSNQPQHF. In DNA, the CDR3 is TGTGCCAGCAGTTTTGACAAAAGCAATCAGCCCCAGCATTTT. The genes are TRBV2 and TRBJ1-5; D not resolved. The CDR3 is 14 amino acids. V was clipped by 5 bases and J by 1 base, with 9 bases between them. Germline assignment: CDR1 SNHLY and CDR2 FYNNEI.

This chain connects TRBV10-3 to TRBJ1-5; no reliable D call. The CDR3 sequence is 12 residues long. V dropped 2 bases and J dropped 7 bases, with 6 bases sitting between them. The germline gives CDR1 ENHRY, CDR2 SYGVKD. CDR3 coding DNA: TGTGCCATCAGTGAGGTGGGCCAGCCCCAGCATTTT. Residues: CAISEVGQPQHF.

The chain combines TRBV29-1 with TRBJ2-7; 16 nucleotides match TRBD2. After removal of 5 bases from V and 0 bases from J, the junction contained 4 bases not matched to a gene. The CDR3 loop spans 16 amino acids. From germline, CDR1 is SQVTM and CDR2 ANQGSEA. The chain's CDR3 is CSVSGLAGGSSYEQYF. CDR3 nucleotides: TGCAGCGTTTCGGGACTAGCGGGGGGGAGCTCCTACGAGCAGTACTTC.

The rearrangement joins TRBV9 to TRBJ2-2, with D possibly matching TRBD2 (7 bases). Germline CDR1 SGDLS, CDR2 YYNGEE. V lost 4 bases and J 3 bases, leaving 19 bases between the germline ends. The CDR3 loop spans 17 amino acids. The CDR3 coding sequence is TGTGCCAGCAGCCCAAGAGGAGGGGGGGCCGACACCGGGGAGCTGTTTTTT. Translation: CASSPRGGGADTGELFF.

About this clone itself: Other DNA sequences of this sample code for an identical CDR3. The chain links TRBV11-2 to TRBJ2-4, with 7 bases matching TRBD1. V dropped 5 bases and J dropped 7; count of bases not matched to a gene: 14. The V gene's germline CDR1 is SGHAT and CDR2 FQNNGV. The CDR3 totals 16 residues. The CDR3 spells CASSTGQLSTGNIQYF. In DNA, the CDR3 is TGTGCCAGCAGCACGGGACAGCTCTCAACAGGGAACATTCAGTACTTC.

The rearrangement links TRBV18 to TRBJ1-2; TRBD1 matches 7 bases. Trimming took 3 bases from V and 4 from J; bases not matched to a gene: 11. There are 16 residues in the CDR3. Per germline, CDR1 KGHSH and CDR2 LQKENI. The DNA of the CDR3 is TGTGCCAGCTCACCTTCGGGACAGCGAAAAACCTATGGCTACACCTTC. Residues: CASSPSGQRKTYGYTF.

This chain connects TRBV24-1 to TRBJ2-3, with a tentative D call TRBD2 (6 bases). The CDR3 loop spans 16 amino acids. With 7 bases removed from V and 2 bases from J, the gap between germline ends came to 18 bases. Germline values: CDR1 KGHDR, CDR2 SFDVKD. CDR3 amino acids: CATSPFSAGTTDTQYF. CDR3 nucleotide sequence: TGTGCCACCAGCCCTTTCTCGGCGGGGACCACAGATACGCAGTATTTT.

J is TRBJ1-3 and V is TRBV12-3 or TRBV12-4; tentatively, D is TRBD1 (6 bases). This CDR3 contains 13 residues. The ends were cut back, 6 bases at V and 3 bases at J, with 9 bases in the middle. This chain's CDR3 is CASRTDSGNTIYF. DNA of the CDR3: TGTGCCAGCAGAACGGACAGTGGAAACACCATATATTTT.

The rearrangement uses TRBV6-5 and TRBJ1-3; D remains ambiguous. From germline, CDR1 is MNHEY and CDR2 SVGAGI. The CDR3 is 12 amino acids. Trimming took 6 bases from V and 4 from J, leaving 7 bases between them. The CDR3 is CASRAVGNTIYF. Here the CDR3 DNA reads TGTGCCAGCAGAGCCGTCGGAAACACCATATATTTT.

The chain combines TRBV19 with TRBJ1-3; 8 bases line up with TRBD1. The trim removed 6 bases at V and 6 bases at J, leaving 7 bases unmatched. The CDR3 is 14 amino acids. The germline CDR1 and CDR2 sequences are LNHDA and SQIVND (reference sequence). In nucleotides, the CDR3 is TGTGCCAGTAGGCAGACAGGGGATGAAAACACCATATATTTT. Protein sequence: CASRQTGDENTIYF.